Sequencing of this TCR beta chain was carried out in a study of T cells in women clearing cervical HPV infection. Study-wide points: TRBV6-7 relative abundance averaged about 0.1% in cases and about 0.15% in controls. CIN3+ cases had significantly higher TCR richness than controls; evenness did not differ.

Germline loops: CDR1 DFQATT, CDR2 SNEGSKA (reference sequence). The CDR3 loop spans 13 amino acids. Average input was roughly 1,200 ng genomic DNA for immunoSEQ TCR beta CDR3 amplification. TCRdb keeps only in-frame clones here, not all; method: immunoSEQ multiplex PCR. The sample table includes approximately 16,000 clones. About this clone: The antigen is unknown. The CDR3 end is not reached by the read, which stops 3 residues before it; the germline J gene fills it in.

This chain connects TRBV20-1 to TRBJ1-1, with 8 bases lining up with TRBD1. Sequences were obtained from blood buffy coat. This TCR was sampled from a woman between 18 and 69 years old with a cervical HPV16 infection that either progressed to CIN3+ or cleared (not recorded which). CDR3 DNA (partial): TGCAGTGCTAGACAGGGGGCGCAGTCTCGA. Its protein is CSARQGAQSR. The CDR3 in its entirety is CSARQGAQSRAFF.